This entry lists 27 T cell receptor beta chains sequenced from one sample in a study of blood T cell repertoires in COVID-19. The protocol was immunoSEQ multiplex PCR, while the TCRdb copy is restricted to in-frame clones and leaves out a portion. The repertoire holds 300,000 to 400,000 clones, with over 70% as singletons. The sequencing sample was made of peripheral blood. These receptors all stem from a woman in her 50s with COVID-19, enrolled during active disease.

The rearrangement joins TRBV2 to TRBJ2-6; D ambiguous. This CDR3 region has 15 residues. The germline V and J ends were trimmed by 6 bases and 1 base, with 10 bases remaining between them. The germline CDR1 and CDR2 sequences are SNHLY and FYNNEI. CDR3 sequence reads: CASRARSSGANVLTF. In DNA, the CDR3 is TGTGCCAGCAGGGCCCGATCGTCTGGGGCCAACGTCCTGACTTTC.

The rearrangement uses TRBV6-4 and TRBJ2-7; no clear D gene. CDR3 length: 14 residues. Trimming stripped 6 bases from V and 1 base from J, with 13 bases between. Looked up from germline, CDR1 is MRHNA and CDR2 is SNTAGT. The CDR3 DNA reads TGTGCCAGCAGGCCTTGGCCCAGATCCTACGAGCAGTACTTC. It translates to CASRPWPRSYEQYF.

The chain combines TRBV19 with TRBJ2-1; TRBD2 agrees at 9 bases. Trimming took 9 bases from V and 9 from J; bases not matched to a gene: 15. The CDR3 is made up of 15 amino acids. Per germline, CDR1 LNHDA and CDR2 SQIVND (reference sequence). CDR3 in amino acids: CASTLGLAEAGEQFF. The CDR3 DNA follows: TGTGCCAGCACCCTGGGACTAGCAGAGGCCGGTGAGCAGTTCTTC.

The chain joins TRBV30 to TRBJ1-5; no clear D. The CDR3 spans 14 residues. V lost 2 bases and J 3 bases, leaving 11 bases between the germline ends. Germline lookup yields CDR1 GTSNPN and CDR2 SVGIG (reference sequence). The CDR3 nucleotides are TGTGCCTGGAGTTCAGACAAGGACAATCAGCCCCAGCATTTT. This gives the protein CAWSSDKDNQPQHF.

The CDR3 loop is CASKPDRFLGNEQFF. The CDR3 region has the DNA TGTGCCAGCAAGCCCGACAGGTTTTTAGGCAATGAGCAGTTCTTC. The chain has TRBV27 and TRBJ2-1; tentatively, D is TRBD1 (6 bases). The V gene lost 7 bases and the J gene lost 6 bases, with 19 bases spanning the gap. The CDR3 is 15 residues long. Germline V gene lookup returns CDR1 MNHEY and CDR2 SMNVEV (reference sequence).

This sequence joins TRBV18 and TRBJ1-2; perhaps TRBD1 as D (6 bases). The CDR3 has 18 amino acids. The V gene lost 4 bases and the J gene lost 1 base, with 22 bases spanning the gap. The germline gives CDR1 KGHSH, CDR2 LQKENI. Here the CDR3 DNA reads TGTGCCAGCTCACGGCCCGGGACAACACAAGAGCTTAACTATGGCTACACCTTC. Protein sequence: CASSRPGTTQELNYGYTF. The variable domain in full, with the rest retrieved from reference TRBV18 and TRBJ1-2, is NAGVMQNPRHLVRRRGQEARLRCSPMKGHSHVYWYRQLPEEGLKFMVYLQKENIIDESGMPKERFSAEFPKEGPSILRIQQVVRGDSAAYFCASSRPGTTQELNYGYTFGSGTRLTVV.

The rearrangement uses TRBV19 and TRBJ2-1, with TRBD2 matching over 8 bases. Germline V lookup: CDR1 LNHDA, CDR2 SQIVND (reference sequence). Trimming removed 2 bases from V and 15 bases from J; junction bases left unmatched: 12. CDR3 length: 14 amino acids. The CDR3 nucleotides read TGTGCCAGTAGTATAAATCCCGGGGGGGGTGTTATGTTCTTC. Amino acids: CASSINPGGGVMFF.

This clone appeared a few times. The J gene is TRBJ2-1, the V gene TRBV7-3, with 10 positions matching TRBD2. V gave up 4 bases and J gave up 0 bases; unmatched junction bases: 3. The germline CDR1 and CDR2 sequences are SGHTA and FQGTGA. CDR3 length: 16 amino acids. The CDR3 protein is CASSSGLAASYNEQFF. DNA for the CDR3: TGTGCCAGCAGCTCCGGACTAGCGGCCTCCTACAATGAGCAGTTCTTC.

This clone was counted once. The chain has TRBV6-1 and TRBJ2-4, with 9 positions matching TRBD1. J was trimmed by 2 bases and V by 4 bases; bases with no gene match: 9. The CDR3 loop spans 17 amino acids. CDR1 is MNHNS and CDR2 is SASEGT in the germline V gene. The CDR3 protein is CASSVTGGAGSKNIQYF. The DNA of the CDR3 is TGTGCCAGCAGTGTCACAGGGGGCGCGGGGTCCAAAAACATTCAGTACTTC.

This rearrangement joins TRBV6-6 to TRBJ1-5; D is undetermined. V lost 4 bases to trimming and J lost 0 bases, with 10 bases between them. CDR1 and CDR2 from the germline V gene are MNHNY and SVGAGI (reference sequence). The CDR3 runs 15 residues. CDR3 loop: CASSFPRDSNQPQHF. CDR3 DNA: TGTGCCAGCAGTTTCCCGCGGGATAGCAATCAGCCCCAGCATTTT.

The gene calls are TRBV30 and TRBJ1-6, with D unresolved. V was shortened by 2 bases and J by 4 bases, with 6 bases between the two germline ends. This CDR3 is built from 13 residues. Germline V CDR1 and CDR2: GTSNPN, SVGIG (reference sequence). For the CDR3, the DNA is TGTGCCTGGAGTACGGGGTATAATTCACCCCTCCACTTT. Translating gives CAWSTGYNSPLHF.

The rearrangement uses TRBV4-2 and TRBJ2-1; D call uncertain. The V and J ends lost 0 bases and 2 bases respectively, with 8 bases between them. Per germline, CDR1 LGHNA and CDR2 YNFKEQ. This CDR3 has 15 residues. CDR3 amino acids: CASSQESTPYNEQFF. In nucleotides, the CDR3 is TGTGCCAGCAGCCAAGAGTCGACTCCCTACAATGAGCAGTTCTTC.

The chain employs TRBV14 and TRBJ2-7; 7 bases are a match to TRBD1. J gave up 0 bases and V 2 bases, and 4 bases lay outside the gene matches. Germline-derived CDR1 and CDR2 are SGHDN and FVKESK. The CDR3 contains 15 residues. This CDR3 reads CASSQKTGSSYEQYF. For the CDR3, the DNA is TGTGCCAGCAGCCAAAAGACAGGGAGCTCCTACGAGCAGTACTTC.

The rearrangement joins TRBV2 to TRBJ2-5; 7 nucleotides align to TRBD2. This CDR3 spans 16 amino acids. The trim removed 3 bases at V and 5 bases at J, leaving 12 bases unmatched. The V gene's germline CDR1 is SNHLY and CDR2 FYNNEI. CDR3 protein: CASSDSRGRARETQYF. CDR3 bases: TGTGCCAGCAGTGATAGCCGGGGGAGGGCCCGGGAGACCCAGTACTTC.

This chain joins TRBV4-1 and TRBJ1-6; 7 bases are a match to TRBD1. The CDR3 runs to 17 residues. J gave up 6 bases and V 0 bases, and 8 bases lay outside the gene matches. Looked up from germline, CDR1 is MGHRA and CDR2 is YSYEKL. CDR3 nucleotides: TGCGCCAGCAGCCAAGACGGGGCCAGGGGGATTAATTCACCCCTCCACTTT. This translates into CASSQDGARGINSPLHF.

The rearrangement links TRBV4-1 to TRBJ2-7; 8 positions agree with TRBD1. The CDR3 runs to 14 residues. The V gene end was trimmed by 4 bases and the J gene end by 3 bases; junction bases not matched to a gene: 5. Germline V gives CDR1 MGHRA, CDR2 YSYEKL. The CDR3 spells CASSLRDRNYEQYF. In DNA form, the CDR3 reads TGCGCCAGCAGCCTACGGGACAGGAACTACGAGCAGTACTTC.

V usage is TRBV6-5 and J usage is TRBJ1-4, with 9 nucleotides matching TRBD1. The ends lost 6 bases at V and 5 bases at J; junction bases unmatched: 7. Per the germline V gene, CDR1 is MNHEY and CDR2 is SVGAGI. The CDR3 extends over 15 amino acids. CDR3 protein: CASSRGGTGNEKLFF. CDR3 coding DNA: TGTGCCAGCAGCCGAGGGGGGACAGGGAATGAAAAACTGTTTTTT.

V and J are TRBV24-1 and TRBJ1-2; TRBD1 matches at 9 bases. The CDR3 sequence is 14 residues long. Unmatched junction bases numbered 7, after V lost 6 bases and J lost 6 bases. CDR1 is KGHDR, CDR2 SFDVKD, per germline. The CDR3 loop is CATSRTGDSHGYTF. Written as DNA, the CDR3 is TGTGCCACCAGTCGGACAGGGGATAGTCATGGCTACACCTTC.

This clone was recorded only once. CDR3 nucleotide sequence: TGTGCCAGCAGCCACCGTGCTAGCGGGATACAAGAGACCCAGTACTTC. It yields the protein CASSHRASGIQETQYF. The genes are TRBV3-1 (or the pseudogene TRBV3-2) and TRBJ2-5, with 9 bases identical to TRBD2. Germline trimming cut 3 bases from V and 2 bases from J; bases unmatched to any gene: 7. Germline values: CDR1 LGHDT, CDR2 YNNKEL (reference sequence). The CDR3 length is 16 residues.

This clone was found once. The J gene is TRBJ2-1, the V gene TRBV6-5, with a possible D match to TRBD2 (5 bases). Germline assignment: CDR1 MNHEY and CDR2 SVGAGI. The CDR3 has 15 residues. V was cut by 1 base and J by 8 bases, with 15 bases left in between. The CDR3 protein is CASSYLLGSSHEQFF. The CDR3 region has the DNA TGTGCCAGCAGTTACTTACTAGGGTCTTCCCATGAGCAGTTCTTC.

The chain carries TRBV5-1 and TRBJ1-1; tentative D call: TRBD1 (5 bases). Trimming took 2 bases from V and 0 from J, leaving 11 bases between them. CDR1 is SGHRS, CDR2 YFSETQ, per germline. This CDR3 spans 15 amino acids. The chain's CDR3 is CASSFLQGMNTEAFF. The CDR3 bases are TGCGCCAGCAGCTTTCTGCAGGGAATGAACACTGAAGCTTTCTTT. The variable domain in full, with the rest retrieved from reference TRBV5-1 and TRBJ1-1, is KAGVTQTPRYLIKTRGQQVTLSCSPISGHRSVSWYQQTPGQGLQFLFEYFSETQRNKGNFPGRFSGRQFSNSRSEMNVSTLELGDSALYLCASSFLQGMNTEAFFGQGTRLTVV.

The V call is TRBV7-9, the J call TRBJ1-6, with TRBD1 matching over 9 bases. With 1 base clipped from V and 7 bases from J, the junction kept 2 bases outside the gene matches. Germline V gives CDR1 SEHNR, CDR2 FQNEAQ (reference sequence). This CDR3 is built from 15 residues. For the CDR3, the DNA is TGTGCCAGCAGCTTAGGGGACAGGGCCAATTCACCCCTCCACTTT. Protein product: CASSLGDRANSPLHF.

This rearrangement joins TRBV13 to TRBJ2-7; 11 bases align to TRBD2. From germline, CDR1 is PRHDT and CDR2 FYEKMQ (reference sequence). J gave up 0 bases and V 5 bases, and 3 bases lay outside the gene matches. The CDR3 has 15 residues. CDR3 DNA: TGTGCCAGCAGCAAGACTAGCGGGAACTCCTACGAGCAGTACTTC. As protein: CASSKTSGNSYEQYF.

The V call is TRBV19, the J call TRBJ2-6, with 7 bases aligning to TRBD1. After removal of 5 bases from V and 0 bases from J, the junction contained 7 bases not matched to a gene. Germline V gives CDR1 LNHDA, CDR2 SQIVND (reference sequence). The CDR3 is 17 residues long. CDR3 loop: CASSVWGQTSGANVLTF. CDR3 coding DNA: TGTGCCAGTAGTGTATGGGGACAGACCTCTGGGGCCAACGTCCTGACTTTC.

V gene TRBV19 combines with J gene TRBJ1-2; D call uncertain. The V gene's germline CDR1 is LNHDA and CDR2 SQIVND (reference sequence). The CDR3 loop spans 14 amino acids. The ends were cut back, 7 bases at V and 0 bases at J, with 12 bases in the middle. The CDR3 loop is CASTLQHPNYGYTF. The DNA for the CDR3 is TGTGCCAGTACCCTACAGCATCCTAACTATGGCTACACCTTC.

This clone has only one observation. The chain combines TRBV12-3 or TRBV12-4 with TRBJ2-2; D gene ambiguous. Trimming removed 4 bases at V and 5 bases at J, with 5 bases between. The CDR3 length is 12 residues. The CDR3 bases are TGTGCCAGCAGTTCGGTAACCGGGGAGCTGTTTTTT. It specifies CASSSVTGELFF.

CDR3 residues: CASSPPGGRSPLHF. The CDR3 region has the DNA TGTGCCAGCAGCCCCCCGGGGGGACGGTCACCCCTCCACTTT. The gene calls are TRBV7-2 and TRBJ1-6; D perhaps matches TRBD1 (5 bases). Germline CDR1 SGHTA, CDR2 FQGNSA. The CDR3 contains 14 residues. V shed 5 bases and J shed 10 bases, with 15 bases lying between them.